One sample yielded the 26 T cell receptor beta chains listed below, sequenced in a study of Graves' ophthalmopathy and Graves' hyperthyroidism. Investigators amplified TCR beta CDR3 regions from RNA transcripts. The library came from an HTBI-primed first-round RT-PCR and a second-round multiplex PCR. TCRdb processed the multiplex PCR reads anew with MiXCR; each CDR3 protein has one entry. The sample lists approximately 640,000 distinct CDR3 sequences, about 38% seen once, with over 2.5% in the top ten. Specimen: peripheral blood. These receptors all stem from an adult man with Graves' ophthalmopathy.

This chain connects TRBV7-2 to TRBJ1-1; TRBD1 agrees at 7 bases. The CDR3 sequence is 14 residues long. J gave up 5 bases and V 5 bases, and 8 bases lay outside the gene matches. Germline V CDR1 and CDR2: SGHTA, FQGNSA. The chain's CDR3 is CASSQRQGGTEAFF. CDR3 nucleotide sequence: TGTGCCAGCAGCCAAAGACAGGGTGGGACTGAAGCTTTCTTT.

There are many counts of this clonotype. The chain recombines TRBV7-9 with TRBJ1-2; possible D gene TRBD1, 5 bases. The CDR3 contains 12 residues. Germline CDR1 is SEHNR and CDR2 is FQNEAQ (reference sequence). Trimming cost V 4 bases and J 5 bases, with 8 bases left between them. The CDR3 sequence is CASSWDLYGYTF. CDR3 sequence (DNA): TGTGCCAGCAGCTGGGACCTTTATGGCTACACCTTC.

The V and J genes are TRBV4-3 and TRBJ2-3; TRBD1 might be the D (5 bases). Trimming pared 0 bases from V and 1 base from J, leaving 11 bases between. CDR3 length: 16 residues. From germline, CDR1 is LGHNA and CDR2 YSLEER. CDR3 sequence: CASSQDGDSGTDTQYF. The CDR3, as DNA: TGCGCCAGCAGCCAAGATGGCGACAGTGGCACAGATACGCAGTATTTT.

The table lists this clonotype with many counts. The chain is built from TRBV2 and TRBJ1-6; TRBD1 is a possible D gene (5 bases). Germline V CDR1 and CDR2: SNHLY, FYNNEI. The germline V and J ends were trimmed by 8 bases and 7 bases, with 15 bases remaining between them. This CDR3 contains 14 residues. The CDR3 nucleotides are TGTGCCAGCGAATGGGGCGGAGGGAATTCACCCCTCCACTTT. This encodes CASEWGGGNSPLHF.

This clonotype was recorded a few times. The chain recombines TRBV6-6 with TRBJ2-5; the D gene is possibly TRBD1 (5 bases). The CDR3 is 18 residues long. Germline-derived CDR1 and CDR2 are MNHNY and SVGAGI (reference sequence). V dropped 5 bases and J dropped 0 bases, with 22 bases sitting between them. CDR3 coding DNA: TGTGCCAGCAGTGAGACCACCGAGGAGACAGCCTACCAAGAGACCCAGTACTTC. Amino acid sequence: CASSETTEETAYQETQYF.

A note on this clonotype: A much larger clonotype is one base distant, so this may be a read error. The chain carries TRBV20-1 and TRBJ1-5, with TRBD1 as a possible D gene (5 bases). Germline CDR1 and CDR2: DFQATT and SNEGSKA (reference sequence). The CDR3 extends over 16 amino acids. V lost 5 bases and J lost 8, with 25 bases in between. CDR3 region: CSAHSRAGSGKEPQHF. In DNA form, the CDR3 reads TGCAGTGCTCACTCGAGAGCCGGGTCAGGGAAGGAGCCCCAGCATTTT.

With regard to this clonotype: Sequence at one end of the junction differs from germline and may be a read error. The CDR3 reads CASSALAGGRNDQFF. The DNA of the CDR3 is TGTGCCAGCAGCGCCCTAGCGGGGGGGCGCAATGACCAGTTCTTC. V gene TRBV9 combines with J gene TRBJ2-1, with 12 bases fitting TRBD2. This CDR3 has 15 residues. Germline CDR1 and CDR2: SGDLS and YYNGEE.

This clonotype was counted a few times. A read error may account for a junction end that differs from germline. The gene calls are TRBV10-3 and TRBJ1-2; 9 nucleotides line up with TRBD1. Germline assignment: CDR1 ENHRY and CDR2 SYGVKD. The CDR3 spans 15 residues. CDR3 bases: TGTGCCAGCAGTTACTCCGGGACAGGGAAAGATGGCTACACCTTC. Translated: CASSYSGTGKDGYTF.

This clonotype was seen repeatedly, ten times or more. The rearrangement links TRBV11-2 to TRBJ1-3; 9 bases match TRBD1. The CDR3 is 14 amino acids. J was trimmed by 3 bases and V by 5 bases; bases with no gene match: 2. Germline CDR1 SGHAT, CDR2 FQNNGV. The CDR3 loop reads CASSRDRDGNTIYF. For the CDR3, the DNA is TGTGCCAGCAGCCGGGACAGGGATGGAAACACCATATATTTT.

This clonotype was counted only a few times. The rearrangement links TRBV7-2 to TRBJ2-2, with TRBD2 as a possible D gene (6 bases). V dropped 1 base and J dropped 2 bases, with 14 bases sitting between them. Per the germline V gene, CDR1 is SGHTA and CDR2 is FQGNSA. This CDR3 is 17 amino acids long. CDR3 residues: CASSLEVRGRNTGELFF. CDR3 nucleotides: TGTGCCAGCAGCTTAGAAGTGCGGGGTCGAAACACCGGGGAGCTGTTTTTT. Using reference TRBV7-2 and TRBJ2-2 for the parts outside the CDR3, the full variable domain is GAGVSQSPSNKVTEKGKDVELRCDPISGHTALYWYRQSLGQGLEFLIYFQGNSAPDKSGLPSDRFSAERTGGSVSTLTIQRTQQEDSAVYLCASSLEVRGRNTGELFFGEGSRLTVL.

This clonotype was seen more than once but under ten times. CDR3 sequence reads: CASSHIAGSEQYF. DNA of the CDR3: TGCGCCAGCAGCCATATAGCGGGGTCCGAGCAGTACTTC. The chain has TRBV4-1 and TRBJ2-7; TRBD2 matches 8 bases. The CDR3 sequence is 13 residues long. Losses at the gene ends were 3 bases for V and 6 bases for J; bases not matched to a gene: 4. Germline loops: CDR1 MGHRA, CDR2 YSYEKL.

This clonotype was seen a single time. The genes are TRBV7-6 and TRBJ2-3; TRBD1 matches 11 bases. The germline V gene has CDR1 SGHVS and CDR2 FNYEAQ. The CDR3 is 15 residues long. The junction had 7 bases not matched to a gene; V was cut back by 5 bases and J by 6 bases. The CDR3 sequence: CASSQDRGRRDTQYF. The CDR3, as DNA: TGTGCCAGCAGCCAGGACAGGGGGCGCCGGGATACGCAGTATTTT. Full variable domain (outside the CDR3, taken from reference TRBV7-6 and TRBJ2-3): GAGVSQSPRYKVTKRGQDVALRCDPISGHVSLYWYRQALGQGPEFLTYFNYEAQQDKSGLPNDRFSAERPEGSISTLTIQRTEQRDSAMYRCASSQDRGRRDTQYFGPGTRLTVL.

This clonotype was recorded a few times. The genes are TRBV7-2 and TRBJ2-2, with D unresolved. V lost 1 base and J lost 3, with 3 bases in between. There are 13 residues in the CDR3. In germline, CDR1 is SGHTA, CDR2 FQGNSA. CDR3 nucleotide sequence: TGTGCCAGCAGCTTAGGATACACCGGGGAGCTGTTTTTT. As protein: CASSLGYTGELFF.

The V gene is TRBV6-5, the J gene TRBJ2-1; 10 nucleotides line up with TRBD2. CDR3 length: 15 residues. With V trimmed by 2 bases and J by 5 bases, 3 bases remained unmatched. The V gene's germline CDR1 is MNHEY and CDR2 SVGAGI. The CDR3 nucleotides read TGTGCCAGCAGTTACGCTACTAGCGGGGACAATGAGCAGTTCTTC. Encoded protein: CASSYATSGDNEQFF.

In this sample, this clonotype turned up many times. The rearrangement joins TRBV2 to TRBJ2-7, with TRBD1 as a possible D gene (6 bases). Deletions cut 4 bases from V and 0 bases from J, with 10 bases between. This CDR3 contains 14 residues. Looked up from germline, CDR1 is SNHLY and CDR2 is FYNNEI. CDR3 residues: CASSANRDSYEQYF. The CDR3 nucleotides read TGTGCCAGCAGTGCTAACAGGGACTCCTACGAGCAGTACTTC.

The chain joins TRBV11-3 to TRBJ2-7; D perhaps matches TRBD2 (6 bases). V shed 3 bases and J shed 6 bases, with 12 bases lying between them. The germline V gene has CDR1 SGHNT and CDR2 YENEEA. There are 13 residues in the CDR3. CDR3 nucleotides: TGTGCCAGCAGCTTCGCGGAGGGTGGCGAGCAGTACTTC. It is translated as CASSFAEGGEQYF.

The V gene is TRBV19, the J gene TRBJ1-5; D might be TRBD1 (5 bases). Germline V CDR1 and CDR2: LNHDA, SQIVND (reference sequence). The CDR3 covers 15 residues. Trimming shortened V by 5 bases and J by 3 bases, and 14 bases separated the two germline ends. Here the CDR3 reads CASSSTGGDNQPQHF. The CDR3, as DNA: TGTGCCAGTAGTTCCACCGGGGGGGACAATCAGCCCCAGCATTTT.

This clonotype was recorded at least ten times. V is TRBV12-3 or TRBV12-4 and J is TRBJ1-1; the match to TRBD1 covers 8 bases. Trimming took 3 bases from V and 5 from J; bases not matched to a gene: 8. The CDR3 runs 15 residues. CDR3 sequence (DNA): TGTGCCAGCAGTTTGGGGCCGACAGGGGTAACTGAAGCTTTCTTT. This encodes CASSLGPTGVTEAFF.

The gene calls are TRBV11-3 and TRBJ2-5; D ambiguous. CDR1 is SGHNT and CDR2 is YENEEA in the germline V gene. Trimming left V 1 base short and J 5 bases short, with 14 bases between. The CDR3 covers 15 residues. CDR3 sequence reads: CASSLVMGYGETQYF. The CDR3 DNA reads as TGTGCCAGCAGCTTAGTTATGGGGTACGGGGAGACCCAGTACTTC. The whole variable domain, remainder taken from reference TRBV11-3 and TRBJ2-5, is EAGVVQSPRYKIIEKKQPVAFWCNPISGHNTLYWYLQNLGQGPELLIRYENEEAVDDSQLPKDRFSAERLKGVDSTLKIQPAELGDSAVYLCASSLVMGYGETQYFGPGTRLLVL.

In this sample, this clonotype turned up many times. The rearrangement joins TRBV7-6 to TRBJ1-6; no clear D gene. The CDR3 totals 16 residues. V lost 4 bases and J lost 5, with 15 bases in between. Germline loops: CDR1 SGHVS, CDR2 FNYEAQ. The CDR3 sequence: CASSYGPSFNNSPLHF. CDR3 sequence (DNA): TGTGCCAGCAGCTACGGTCCCAGCTTTAATAATTCACCCCTCCACTTT.

The chain has TRBV15 and TRBJ1-3; 7 bases line up with TRBD1. Germline CDR1 is LNHNV and CDR2 is YYDKDF (reference sequence). The CDR3 covers 17 residues. Germline trimming cut 3 bases from V and 10 bases from J; bases unmatched to any gene: 18. The CDR3 loop reads CATSSPDRDRWGETIYF. The CDR3 DNA sequence: TGTGCCACCAGCAGCCCTGACCGGGACAGATGGGGAGAGACCATATATTTT.

This clonotype was seen repeatedly, ten times or more. This rearrangement joins TRBV20-1 to TRBJ1-1; TRBD1 matches 9 bases. CDR1 DFQATT and CDR2 SNEGSKA come from the germline V gene (reference sequence). CDR3 length: 13 amino acids. The V segment lost 4 bases and the J segment 7 bases; nucleotides outside the gene matches: 7. The CDR3 DNA follows: TGCAGTGCTACAGACAGGGGGACGGATGAAGCTTTCTTT. Its protein product is CSATDRGTDEAFF.

The sample holds a few counts of this clonotype. The V call is TRBV6-4, the J call TRBJ1-6; D unresolved. V shed 4 bases and J shed 0 bases, with 10 bases lying between them. Germline-derived CDR1 and CDR2 are MRHNA and SNTAGT. The CDR3 is 16 amino acids. The CDR3 sequence is CASSALQSSYNSPLHF. CDR3 bases: TGTGCCAGCAGTGCTCTCCAGAGCTCCTATAATTCACCCCTCCACTTT.

This clonotype was counted many times. The genes are TRBV25-1 and TRBJ1-6, with D possibly being TRBD1 (6 bases). This CDR3 region has 13 residues. In germline, CDR1 is MGHDK, CDR2 SYGVNS. Deletions cut 4 bases from V and 10 bases from J, with 11 bases between. The CDR3: CASSVRGRSPLHF. In nucleotides, the CDR3 is TGTGCCAGCAGTGTCCGGGGGCGGTCACCCCTCCACTTT.

There are a few counts of this clonotype. The rearrangement uses TRBV5-1 and TRBJ2-7; the match to TRBD2 covers 13 bases. The junction had 8 bases not matched to a gene; V was cut back by 2 bases and J by 0 bases. The CDR3 consists of 18 residues. CDR1 and CDR2 from the germline V gene are SGHRS and YFSETQ. The CDR3 sequence is CASSFPGLAGRPSYEQYF. Written as DNA, the CDR3 is TGCGCCAGCAGCTTCCCGGGACTAGCGGGACGCCCCTCCTACGAGCAGTACTTC.

This chain uses TRBV7-2 with TRBJ1-5; D gene uncertain. Germline values: CDR1 SGHTA, CDR2 FQGNSA. The CDR3 spans 16 residues. Trimming took 1 base from V and 3 from J, leaving 13 bases between them. CDR3 sequence: CASSLVGGSNNQPQHF. The DNA of the CDR3 is TGTGCCAGCAGCTTAGTAGGAGGCAGCAACAATCAGCCCCAGCATTTT.